This TCR beta chain was captured by sequencing in a study of shared clonotypes between healthy human individuals. Naive CD8 cells, CD45RO-negative and positively selected for CCR7, excluded terminally differentiated effector memory CD45RA+ cells. Assay execution took place at the deep level. Produced via immunoSEQ multiplex PCR; TCRdb's table is partial and in-frame only. This sample carries more than 2 million clones, about 95% of them seen once, and the ten largest clones take about 1.1%. Trimming stripped 1 base from V and 6 bases from J, with 7 bases between. Looked up from germline, CDR1 is LGHNT and CDR2 is FRNRAP. This CDR3 has 13 amino acids.

The origin of this receptor is a man aged 18 to 30 in good health. The chain carries TRBV12-5 and TRBJ2-1; D is uncertain. Sequenced material: naive CD8+ T cells sorted from blood. CDR3 loop: CASGLGPLNEQFF. DNA of the CDR3: TGTGCTAGTGGTTTGGGTCCCCTCAATGAGCAGTTCTTC.